The 14 T cell receptor beta chains given below trace back to one sample, sequenced in a study of blood T cell repertoires in COVID-19. Produced via immunoSEQ multiplex PCR; TCRdb's table is partial and in-frame only. The data show 20,000 to 25,000 clones, over 80% seen once. Input material: peripheral blood. The receptors were gathered from a woman at least 80 years old with acute or convalescent COVID-19.

This clone was seen a few times. The rearrangement joins TRBV7-3 to TRBJ1-2, with a possible D match to TRBD1 (5 bases). The CDR3 spans 13 residues. CDR1 SGHTA and CDR2 FQGTGA come from the germline V gene. The V end was cut by 2 bases, the J end by 6 bases, with 10 bases between. CDR3 sequence: CASSLYPGNGYTF. For the CDR3, the DNA is TGTGCCAGCAGCTTATATCCAGGGAATGGCTACACCTTC.

This clone has just one count. The chain couples TRBV29-1 to TRBJ1-1; no firm D call. Germline values: CDR1 SQVTM, CDR2 ANQGSEA. The V gene lost 4 bases and the J gene lost 0 bases, with 9 bases spanning the gap. The CDR3 spans 13 residues. CDR3 DNA: TGCAGCGTTGGCAAGAACTTGAACACTGAAGCTTTCTTT. This codes for CSVGKNLNTEAFF.

This rearrangement joins TRBV9 to TRBJ2-3; 9 bases are shared with TRBD1. V was pared by 3 bases and J by 1 base, with 6 bases of the junction left unmatched. CDR3 size: 16 residues. Germline V CDR1 and CDR2: SGDLS, YYNGEE. The CDR3 protein is CASSANRGRGTDTQYF. In DNA form, the CDR3 reads TGTGCCAGCAGCGCTAACAGGGGGCGAGGCACAGATACGCAGTATTTT.

This clone has only one observation. The V and J genes are TRBV9 and TRBJ2-1, with 7 bases identical to TRBD2. Germline CDR1 is SGDLS and CDR2 is YYNGEE. The CDR3 has 15 residues. The junction had 4 bases not matched to a gene; V was cut back by 0 bases and J by 4 bases. The CDR3 nucleotides read TGTGCCAGCAGCGTAGGCAGCGGGGATTACAATGAGCAGTTCTTC. It specifies CASSVGSGDYNEQFF.

Only one count was recorded for this clone. The gene calls are TRBV7-3 and TRBJ2-3, with 9 nucleotides matching TRBD2. Unmatched junction bases numbered 12, after V lost 5 bases and J lost 6 bases. The CDR3 runs 16 residues. CDR1 is SGHTA, CDR2 FQGTGA, per germline. The CDR3 nucleotides are TGTGCCAGCAGCCCCTCCAGCGGGAGGTCGATGGATACGCAGTATTTT. Protein product: CASSPSSGRSMDTQYF.

The chain uses TRBV7-8 and TRBJ1-1, with D possibly TRBD1 on 5 matching bases. Trimming shortened V by 0 bases and J by 0 bases, and 8 bases separated the two germline ends. The CDR3 contains 15 residues. In germline, CDR1 is SGHVS, CDR2 FQNEAQ. The CDR3 spells CASSLAGQMNTEAFF. The CDR3 region has the DNA TGTGCCAGCAGCTTAGCGGGGCAGATGAACACTGAAGCTTTCTTT.

The rearrangement uses TRBV7-2 and TRBJ2-1; 13 nucleotides agree with TRBD2. Germline assignment: CDR1 SGHTA and CDR2 FQGNSA. V trimming: 4 bases; J trimming: 3 bases; junction bases outside the gene matches: 3. CDR3 size: 16 residues. The CDR3: CASSSWTSGSYNEQFF. DNA for the CDR3: TGTGCCAGCAGCTCTTGGACTAGCGGGAGCTACAATGAGCAGTTCTTC. The variable domain in full, with the rest retrieved from reference TRBV7-2 and TRBJ2-1, is GAGVSQSPSNKVTEKGKDVELRCDPISGHTALYWYRQSLGQGLEFLIYFQGNSAPDKSGLPSDRFSAERTGGSVSTLTIQRTQQEDSAVYLCASSSWTSGSYNEQFFGPGTRLTVL.

The CDR3 DNA reads as TGTGCCAGCAGCCCAGGACGGGGTGTAGCCCTCCACTTT. Encoded protein: CASSPGRGVALHF. The chain employs TRBV5-4 and TRBJ1-6; the D is unclear. The CDR3 consists of 13 residues. In germline, CDR1 is SGHNT, CDR2 YYREEE (reference sequence). Trimming shortened V by 4 bases and J by 14 bases, and 16 bases separated the two germline ends.

V gene TRBV5-1 combines with J gene TRBJ2-3; 11 bases agree with TRBD2. Looked up from germline, CDR1 is SGHRS and CDR2 is YFSETQ. CDR3 length: 17 residues. J gave up 0 bases and V 4 bases, and 7 bases lay outside the gene matches. For the CDR3, the DNA is TGCGCCAGCAGCGGCCTAGCGGGAGGACCTAGCACAGATACGCAGTATTTT. Protein: CASSGLAGGPSTDTQYF.

This chain links TRBV24-1 with TRBJ2-3, with TRBD1 matching over 7 bases. The CDR3 is made up of 15 amino acids. V dropped 7 bases and J dropped 1; count of bases not matched to a gene: 7. Per germline, CDR1 KGHDR and CDR2 SFDVKD. The chain's CDR3 is CATSPGTAGTDTQYF. CDR3 DNA sequence: TGTGCCACCAGCCCCGGGACAGCGGGCACAGATACGCAGTATTTT.

V usage is TRBV5-1 and J usage is TRBJ2-5, with unresolved D. CDR1 and CDR2 (germline): SGHRS, YFSETQ. The CDR3 is 16 amino acids. V shed 1 base and J shed 5 bases, with 18 bases lying between them. Here the CDR3 reads CASSLIPTPSGETQYF. CDR3 sequence (DNA): TGCGCCAGCAGCTTGATACCTACCCCCTCCGGGGAGACCCAGTACTTC.

The chain couples TRBV24-1 to TRBJ2-2; 7 positions agree with TRBD1. Germline V lookup: CDR1 KGHDR, CDR2 SFDVKD. The CDR3 has 16 amino acids. J gave up 5 bases and V 4 bases, and 9 bases lay outside the gene matches. The CDR3 loop is CATSDPGQAGTGELFF. In DNA form, the CDR3 reads TGTGCCACCAGTGACCCTGGACAGGCCGGGACCGGGGAGCTGTTTTTT.

This chain links TRBV5-4 with TRBJ1-2; TRBD1 aligns across 7 bases. V shed 2 bases, J shed 0 bases, and the junction held 4 bases outside the gene matches. The CDR3 covers 15 residues. Looked up from germline, CDR1 is SGHNT and CDR2 is YYREEE (reference sequence). CDR3 in amino acids: CASSLKTGTNYGYTF. The CDR3, as DNA: TGTGCCAGCAGCTTAAAGACAGGGACTAACTATGGCTACACCTTC.

This rearrangement joins TRBV19 to TRBJ1-1; a possible D gene is TRBD1 (5 bases). The V gene lost 7 bases and the J gene lost 3 bases, with 15 bases spanning the gap. CDR3 length: 14 amino acids. Germline loops: CDR1 LNHDA, CDR2 SQIVND (reference sequence). The CDR3 sequence: CASKQGPRDTEAFF. The CDR3 region has the DNA TGTGCCAGTAAGCAGGGTCCTCGGGACACTGAAGCTTTCTTT.